The 18 T cell receptor beta chains below come from one sample, sequenced in a study of OX40 agonist ivuxolimab in advanced cancers. Generated by immunoSEQ multiplex PCR, the TCRdb table keeps only in-frame clones and is missing some. Altogether 20,000 to 25,000 clones are present, 85% to 95% being singletons, with the ten largest covering 58%. The sample here was CD4+ or CD8+ T cells sorted from blood, taken in a trial of the OX40 agonist ivuxolimab. The source of these receptors is an adult with an advanced solid tumor such as melanoma, head and neck, liver or kidney cancer.

The chain combines TRBV7-8 with TRBJ2-1, with 9 nucleotides matching TRBD2. This CDR3 is built from 16 residues. Germline V lookup: CDR1 SGHVS, CDR2 FQNEAQ. V was pared by 1 base and J by 8 bases, with 9 bases of the junction left unmatched. CDR3 sequence reads: CASSLDILAGRYEQFF. CDR3 DNA: TGTGCCAGCAGCTTAGATATTCTAGCGGGGCGCTATGAGCAGTTCTTC.

J is TRBJ2-7 and V is TRBV6-1; D may be TRBD2 (6 bases). Germline values: CDR1 MNHNS, CDR2 SASEGT. Trimming removed 0 bases at V and 6 bases at J, with 15 bases between. The CDR3 runs 15 residues. The DNA for the CDR3 is TGTGCCAGCAGTGAAGCGTGGACGCAGGGAGGCGAGCAGTACTTC. As protein: CASSEAWTQGGEQYF.

The CDR3, as DNA: TGCAGCGTGGCACAGGGGGCGCACACTGAAGCTTTCTTT. Encoded protein: CSVAQGAHTEAFF. The V and J genes are TRBV29-1 and TRBJ1-1; 9 bases align to TRBD1. Trimming at V came to 6 bases and at J to 3 bases, leaving 5 bases not matched to a gene. There are 13 residues in the CDR3. Germline assignment: CDR1 SQVTM and CDR2 ANQGSEA.

V and J are TRBV6-5 and TRBJ2-7; 8 positions match TRBD1. This CDR3 comprises 16 residues. After removal of 4 bases from V and 2 bases from J, the junction contained 10 bases not matched to a gene. Germline CDR1 is MNHEY and CDR2 is SVGAGI. The CDR3 is CASSSSRGLKPYEQYF. DNA for the CDR3: TGTGCCAGCAGTTCCTCCAGGGGGCTAAAACCCTACGAGCAGTACTTC.

In its sample, this clone was seen a few times. The genes are TRBV27 and TRBJ1-5, with D perhaps matching TRBD1 (6 bases). This CDR3 contains 14 residues. V was clipped by 8 bases and J by 6 bases, with 17 bases between them. The V gene's germline CDR1 is MNHEY and CDR2 SMNVEV (reference sequence). For the CDR3, the DNA is TGTGCCAGCCCTACCGGGGGCTGGGGTCAGCCCCAGCATTTT. Protein product: CASPTGGWGQPQHF.

V and J are TRBV7-9 and TRBJ2-1; no reliable D call. The CDR3 contains 13 residues. Per the germline V gene, CDR1 is SEHNR and CDR2 is FQNEAQ (reference sequence). The ends were cut back, 5 bases at V and 7 bases at J, with 12 bases in the middle. The CDR3 region is CASSHPPINEQFF. The CDR3 DNA reads as TGTGCCAGCAGCCATCCCCCTATTAATGAGCAGTTCTTC.

The chain uses TRBV6-5 and TRBJ2-7; 11 positions match TRBD1. CDR3 size: 16 residues. CDR1 and CDR2 from the germline V gene are MNHEY and SVGAGI. J lost 7 bases, V lost 0 bases, and 8 bases had no gene match. CDR3 nucleotide sequence: TGTGCCAGCAGTTACTCGCGGACAGGGGGCTCGTGGGAGCAGTACTTC. Its protein is CASSYSRTGGSWEQYF.

V gene TRBV6-1 combines with J gene TRBJ2-7, with 7 bases matching TRBD1. V lost 4 bases and J lost 0; bases outside the gene matches: 6. From germline, CDR1 is MNHNS and CDR2 SASEGT. The CDR3 totals 15 residues. CDR3 in DNA: TGTGCCAGCAGTGGCGGACAGGCCTTCTCCTACGAGCAGTACTTC. Translating it yields CASSGGQAFSYEQYF.

The genes are TRBV10-2 and TRBJ2-7, with D unresolved. CDR1 and CDR2 from the germline V gene are WSHSY and SAAADI. V shed 2 bases and J shed 1 base, with 9 bases lying between them. The CDR3 length is 14 residues. The CDR3 DNA is TGCGCCAGCAGTGAGGGTCGGCGGTCCTACGAGCAGTACTTC. Its translation is CASSEGRRSYEQYF.

This chain connects TRBV5-4 to TRBJ2-2, with D possibly matching TRBD1 (6 bases). The CDR3 is 16 residues long. CDR1 is SGHNT, CDR2 YYREEE, per germline (reference sequence). V was cut by 4 bases and J by 1 base, with 14 bases left in between. The CDR3 bases are TGTGCCAGCAGCCCACGGGACAAGCTGAACACCGGGGAGCTGTTTTTT. It translates to CASSPRDKLNTGELFF.

The chain joins TRBV7-2 to TRBJ2-3; no reliable D call. V lost 2 bases and J lost 3, with 6 bases in between. The CDR3 extends over 13 amino acids. Per germline, CDR1 SGHTA and CDR2 FQGNSA. The CDR3 loop reads CASSLLWTDTQYF. The CDR3 DNA reads as TGTGCCAGCAGCTTATTATGGACAGATACGCAGTATTTT.

The chain recombines TRBV4-1 with TRBJ1-2; D is uncertain. Germline V gene data show CDR1 as MGHRA and CDR2 as YSYEKL. This CDR3 has 15 residues. The V end lost 0 bases, the J end lost 1 base, and 9 bases lay between the germline ends. The CDR3 coding sequence is TGCGCCAGCAGCCAAGAATGGCAAGTTAACTATGGCTACACCTTC. It translates to CASSQEWQVNYGYTF.

The chain uses TRBV19 and TRBJ2-1; 8 nucleotides align to TRBD2. This CDR3 has 13 amino acids. CDR1 and CDR2 from the germline V gene are LNHDA and SQIVND (reference sequence). The V gene end was trimmed by 6 bases and the J gene end by 2 bases; junction bases not matched to a gene: 0. Here the CDR3 DNA reads TGTGCCAGTAGCGGGGGGGCCTACAATGAGCAGTTCTTC. It codes for CASSGGAYNEQFF.

The chain joins TRBV4-1 to TRBJ2-7; D is undetermined. The germline CDR1 and CDR2 sequences are MGHRA and YSYEKL. Trimming took off 1 base at V and 0 bases at J, with 7 bases between the two ends. The CDR3 length is 14 residues. The CDR3 is CASSQVMDSYEQYF. The CDR3 bases are TGCGCCAGCAGCCAAGTTATGGACTCCTACGAGCAGTACTTC.

Only one count was recorded for this clone. The chain employs TRBV19 and TRBJ1-5; D gene uncertain. The germline gives CDR1 LNHDA, CDR2 SQIVND (reference sequence). The CDR3 spans 15 residues. With 1 base removed from V and 1 base from J, the gap between germline ends came to 8 bases. The CDR3 loop reads CASSIAGRSNQPQHF. The CDR3 nucleotides are TGTGCCAGTAGTATAGCCGGGCGCAGCAATCAGCCCCAGCATTTT.

This sequence joins TRBV10-3 and TRBJ1-5; 7 positions match TRBD1. Germline lookup yields CDR1 ENHRY and CDR2 SYGVKD. This CDR3 comprises 15 residues. The ends lost 0 bases at V and 5 bases at J; junction bases unmatched: 4. CDR3 in DNA: TGTGCCATCAGTGAGTCGGGACAGTTCGATCAGCCCCAGCATTTT. The encoded protein is CAISESGQFDQPQHF.

The chain employs TRBV4-2 and TRBJ2-3; 10 bases match TRBD2. Germline CDR1 is LGHNA and CDR2 is YNFKEQ. The CDR3 is 17 residues long. Trimming cost V 6 bases and J 2 bases; bases outside gene matches: 11. CDR3 sequence reads: CASRRLERGGDTDTQYF. DNA of the CDR3: TGTGCCAGCAGGAGACTAGAGCGGGGGGGCGACACAGATACGCAGTATTTT.

The rearrangement uses TRBV4-1 and TRBJ1-6, with D unclear. Germline assignment: CDR1 MGHRA and CDR2 YSYEKL. V dropped 1 base and J dropped 7 bases, with 14 bases sitting between them. This CDR3 has 16 residues. For the CDR3, the DNA is TGCGCCAGCAGCCAAGTGAGGGAGGCGAGAAATTCACCCCTCCACTTT. Protein product: CASSQVREARNSPLHF.